A selection of T cell receptor beta chains follows, all from one sample in a study of blood T cell repertoires in COVID-19. Sequencing was performed with immunoSEQ multiplex PCR; in TCRdb, only in-frame clones are kept and a portion is missing. The sample records about 240,000 clones, roughly nine tenths being singletons. The sequenced sample was peripheral blood. Receptors originate from a man aged 55 to 70 with acute or convalescent COVID-19. CDR3s include the opening cysteine and the closing phenylalanine or tryptophan. A D gene is named only where the DNA matches it firmly. Clone size appears in some rows only: once, few, many, or a class for an expanded clone.

clone_size,v_call,j_call,d_call,cdr3_nt,cdr3_aa
.,TRBV6-5,TRBJ2-1,TRBD2,TGTGCCAGCAGTTACACCGGGACTAGTATTGTCTTC,CASSYTGTSIVF
.,TRBV5-1,TRBJ1-2,.,TGCGCCAGCAGCTGGGGATCAGGGGCCTCCGACTATGGCTACACCTTC,CASSWGSGASDYGYTF
.,TRBV7-2,TRBJ2-6,.,TGTGCCAGCAGCTTAGTTACTGGCTCTGGGGCCAACGTCCTGACTTTC,CASSLVTGSGANVLTF
.,TRBV28,TRBJ2-1,.,TGTGCCAGCACGCCTCTACTAGTATTAGGTGAGCAGTTCTTC,CASTPLLVLGEQFF
.,TRBV29-1,TRBJ1-4,.,TGCAGCTCCCGGACGGAGGGCGAAAAACTGTTTTTT,CSSRTEGEKLFF
.,TRBV7-3,TRBJ2-3,TRBD1,TGTGCCAGCAGCAGGTTTGGGGACAGCCGGGATACGCAGTATTTT,CASSRFGDSRDTQYF
.,TRBV4-1,TRBJ2-1,.,TGCGCCAGCAGCCAAGGATACGGTCCTAGCTCCTACAATGAGCAGTTCTTC,CASSQGYGPSSYNEQFF
.,TRBV4-2,TRBJ1-1,TRBD1,TGTGCCAGCAGCCAAACGACAGGGAAGAACACTGAAGCTTTCTTT,CASSQTTGKNTEAFF
.,TRBV7-8,TRBJ2-7,TRBD2,TGTGCCAGCAGCTTAGTGGCCGGGACTAGCGGTAAGCAGTATTTC,CASSLVAGTSGKQYF
.,TRBV5-1,TRBJ1-3,TRBD1,TGCGCCAGCAGTCCAAGTCAGGGGGCGGGTGGAAACACCATATATTTT,CASSPSQGAGGNTIYF
.,TRBV7-2,TRBJ2-3,.,TGTGCCAGCAGCTCTTGGGCCATTCTAGATACGCAGTATTTT,CASSSWAILDTQYF
.,TRBV5-1,TRBJ2-7,TRBD1,TGCGCCAGCAGCTTGCGGGACAGGTTCGACGACGAGCAGTACTTC,CASSLRDRFDDEQYF
.,TRBV30,TRBJ1-3,.,TGTGCCTGGACAGGCAGGGTCTCTGGAAACACCATATATTTT,CAWTGRVSGNTIYF
.,TRBV30,TRBJ2-2,.,TGTGCCTGGAGTGCGGGGGGCGGCACCGGGGAGCTGTTTTTT,CAWSAGGGTGELFF
.,TRBV2,TRBJ1-4,.,TGTGCCAGCAGAATTTCCAGGGGCCCTAATGAAAAACTGTTTTTT,CASRISRGPNEKLFF
.,TRBV19,TRBJ2-2,.,TGTGCCAGTAGTATGAGGTTTCCCTCGAACACCGGGGAGCTGTTTTTT,CASSMRFPSNTGELFF
.,TRBV5-1,TRBJ2-3,TRBD1,TGCGCCAGCAGCACAAGGACAGGGGGCTCGTCAGATACGCAGTATTTT,CASSTRTGGSSDTQYF
.,TRBV5-1,TRBJ1-2,.,TGCGCCAGCAGGTTTGACAGTTCTAACTATGGCTACACCTTC,CASRFDSSNYGYTF
.,TRBV2,TRBJ2-6,TRBD1,TGTGCCAGCAGTGAACGGACAGGGTTCGGGGCCAACGTCCTGACTTTC,CASSERTGFGANVLTF
.,TRBV3-1/TRBV3-2,TRBJ1-3,TRBD1,TGTGCCAGCAGCCATTGGGACAGGGATGGAAACACCATATATTTT,CASSHWDRDGNTIYF
.,TRBV10-3,TRBJ2-1,.,TGTGCCATCAGTGGGGGAAGGGGTCTCTACAATGAGCAGTTCTTC,CAISGGRGLYNEQFF
.,TRBV28,TRBJ1-2,TRBD1,TGTGCCAGCAGATTAGGGGGCCAGGAAGGCTACACCTTC,CASRLGGQEGYTF
.,TRBV6-1,TRBJ1-5,TRBD1,TGTGCCAGCGGGACAGGTACCCGGCATTTT,CASGTGTRHF
.,TRBV7-8,TRBJ1-4,.,TGTGCCAGCAGCTTAGGGGGGGAATCGGATGAAAAACTGTTTTTT,CASSLGGESDEKLFF
once,TRBV7-9,TRBJ2-7,.,TGTGCCAGCAGCTTTGTACGGTCCTCCTACGAGCAGTACTTC,CASSFVRSSYEQYF
.,TRBV2,TRBJ2-1,TRBD2,TGTGCCAGCACGGCGGGAGTTGGCTACAATGAGCAGTTCTTC,CASTAGVGYNEQFF
.,TRBV30,TRBJ1-2,TRBD1,TGTGCCTGGATCGAAGGAGACAGGGACTATGGCTACACCTTC,CAWIEGDRDYGYTF
few,TRBV10-3,TRBJ1-6,TRBD1,TGTGCCACCCGGCTGGACAGGGTTAATTCACCCCTCCACTTT,CATRLDRVNSPLHF
.,TRBV5-6,TRBJ1-2,TRBD1,TGTGCCAGCAGCGAAGGGACAGGGTTATATGGCTACACCTTC,CASSEGTGLYGYTF
once,TRBV28,TRBJ1-2,.,TGTGCCAGCAGTTGGCCCCAATCGCAAGTATCAGGCTACACCTTC,CASSWPQSQVSGYTF
.,TRBV9,TRBJ2-2,TRBD1,TGTGCCAGCAGCGTCCGGGACAGGGGGGGCGGCGGGGAGCTGTTTTTT,CASSVRDRGGGGELFF
.,TRBV6-5,TRBJ1-5,TRBD1,TGTGCCAGCAGGGACAGGGAGAAGCCCCAGCATTTT,CASRDREKPQHF
.,TRBV4-3,TRBJ2-7,TRBD2,TGCGCCAGCAGCCCCGGGTCGGGACTAGCGGTTTACGAGCAGTACTTC,CASSPGSGLAVYEQYF
.,TRBV19,TRBJ1-4,.,TGTGCCAGTAGTATAGGGCCCGGAGCTAATGAAAAACTGTTTTTT,CASSIGPGANEKLFF
.,TRBV15,TRBJ1-5,.,TGTGCCACCAGCGGAAACAGGGCCCGCGTTTCTAGCAATCAGCCCCAGCATTTT,CATSGNRARVSSNQPQHF
.,TRBV3-1/TRBV3-2,TRBJ2-2,.,TGTGCCAGCAGCCAAGCCTCCCACGAACAGAACACCGGGGAGCTGTTTTTT,CASSQASHEQNTGELFF
.,TRBV5-8,TRBJ1-6,.,TGTGCCAGCAGCTTAGGGGTCGGGAGGTATTCACCCCTCCACTTT,CASSLGVGRYSPLHF
once,TRBV6-2/TRBV6-3,TRBJ2-5,.,TGTGCCAGCAGCCATACCCGCAGGGATAAGGGCACAACCGTCCAAGAGACCCAGTACTTC,CASSHTRRDKGTTVQETQYF
once,TRBV28,TRBJ2-7,.,TGTGCCAGCAGTTTTTCGGTAGCCCCAGGGGGAGCGGGAGATTTCTACGAGCAGTACTTC,CASSFSVAPGGAGDFYEQYF
once,TRBV28,TRBJ2-5,.,TGTGCCAGCAGTTTGGGGGGAGGAGAGACCCAGTACTTC,CASSLGGGETQYF
.,TRBV5-1,TRBJ2-7,TRBD1,TGCGCCAGCAGCTTGGATGGGACAGCCGCCTACGAGCAGTACTTC,CASSLDGTAAYEQYF
once,TRBV5-8,TRBJ2-1,TRBD2,TGTGCCAGCAGCTTGACTAGCGGGAGGTCTCTCAATGAGCAGTTCTTC,CASSLTSGRSLNEQFF
.,TRBV7-9,TRBJ2-7,.,TGTGCCAGCAGCTTGTCGGTCTCAAACTACGAGCAGTACTTC,CASSLSVSNYEQYF
few,TRBV6-5,TRBJ2-3,.,TGTGCCAGCAGTTACACACAGGGGAGGCATACGCAGTATTTT,CASSYTQGRHTQYF
few,TRBV18,TRBJ1-4,TRBD1,TGTGCCAGCTCACCGACAGGGGAGAATGAAAAACTGTTTTTT,CASSPTGENEKLFF
.,TRBV12-5,TRBJ1-6,.,TGTGCTAGTGCCCTGGACGGGAGGAGTTCACCCCTCCACTTT,CASALDGRSSPLHF
few,TRBV30,TRBJ2-4,.,TGTGCCTGGAGTGTACGACTGGAGCTCACTCTACCACGCAAAAACATTCAGTACTTC,CAWSVRLELTLPRKNIQYF
once,TRBV7-2,TRBJ2-5,TRBD1,TGTGCCAGCAGCTCCGGACAGGGGGAGACCCAGTACTTC,CASSSGQGETQYF